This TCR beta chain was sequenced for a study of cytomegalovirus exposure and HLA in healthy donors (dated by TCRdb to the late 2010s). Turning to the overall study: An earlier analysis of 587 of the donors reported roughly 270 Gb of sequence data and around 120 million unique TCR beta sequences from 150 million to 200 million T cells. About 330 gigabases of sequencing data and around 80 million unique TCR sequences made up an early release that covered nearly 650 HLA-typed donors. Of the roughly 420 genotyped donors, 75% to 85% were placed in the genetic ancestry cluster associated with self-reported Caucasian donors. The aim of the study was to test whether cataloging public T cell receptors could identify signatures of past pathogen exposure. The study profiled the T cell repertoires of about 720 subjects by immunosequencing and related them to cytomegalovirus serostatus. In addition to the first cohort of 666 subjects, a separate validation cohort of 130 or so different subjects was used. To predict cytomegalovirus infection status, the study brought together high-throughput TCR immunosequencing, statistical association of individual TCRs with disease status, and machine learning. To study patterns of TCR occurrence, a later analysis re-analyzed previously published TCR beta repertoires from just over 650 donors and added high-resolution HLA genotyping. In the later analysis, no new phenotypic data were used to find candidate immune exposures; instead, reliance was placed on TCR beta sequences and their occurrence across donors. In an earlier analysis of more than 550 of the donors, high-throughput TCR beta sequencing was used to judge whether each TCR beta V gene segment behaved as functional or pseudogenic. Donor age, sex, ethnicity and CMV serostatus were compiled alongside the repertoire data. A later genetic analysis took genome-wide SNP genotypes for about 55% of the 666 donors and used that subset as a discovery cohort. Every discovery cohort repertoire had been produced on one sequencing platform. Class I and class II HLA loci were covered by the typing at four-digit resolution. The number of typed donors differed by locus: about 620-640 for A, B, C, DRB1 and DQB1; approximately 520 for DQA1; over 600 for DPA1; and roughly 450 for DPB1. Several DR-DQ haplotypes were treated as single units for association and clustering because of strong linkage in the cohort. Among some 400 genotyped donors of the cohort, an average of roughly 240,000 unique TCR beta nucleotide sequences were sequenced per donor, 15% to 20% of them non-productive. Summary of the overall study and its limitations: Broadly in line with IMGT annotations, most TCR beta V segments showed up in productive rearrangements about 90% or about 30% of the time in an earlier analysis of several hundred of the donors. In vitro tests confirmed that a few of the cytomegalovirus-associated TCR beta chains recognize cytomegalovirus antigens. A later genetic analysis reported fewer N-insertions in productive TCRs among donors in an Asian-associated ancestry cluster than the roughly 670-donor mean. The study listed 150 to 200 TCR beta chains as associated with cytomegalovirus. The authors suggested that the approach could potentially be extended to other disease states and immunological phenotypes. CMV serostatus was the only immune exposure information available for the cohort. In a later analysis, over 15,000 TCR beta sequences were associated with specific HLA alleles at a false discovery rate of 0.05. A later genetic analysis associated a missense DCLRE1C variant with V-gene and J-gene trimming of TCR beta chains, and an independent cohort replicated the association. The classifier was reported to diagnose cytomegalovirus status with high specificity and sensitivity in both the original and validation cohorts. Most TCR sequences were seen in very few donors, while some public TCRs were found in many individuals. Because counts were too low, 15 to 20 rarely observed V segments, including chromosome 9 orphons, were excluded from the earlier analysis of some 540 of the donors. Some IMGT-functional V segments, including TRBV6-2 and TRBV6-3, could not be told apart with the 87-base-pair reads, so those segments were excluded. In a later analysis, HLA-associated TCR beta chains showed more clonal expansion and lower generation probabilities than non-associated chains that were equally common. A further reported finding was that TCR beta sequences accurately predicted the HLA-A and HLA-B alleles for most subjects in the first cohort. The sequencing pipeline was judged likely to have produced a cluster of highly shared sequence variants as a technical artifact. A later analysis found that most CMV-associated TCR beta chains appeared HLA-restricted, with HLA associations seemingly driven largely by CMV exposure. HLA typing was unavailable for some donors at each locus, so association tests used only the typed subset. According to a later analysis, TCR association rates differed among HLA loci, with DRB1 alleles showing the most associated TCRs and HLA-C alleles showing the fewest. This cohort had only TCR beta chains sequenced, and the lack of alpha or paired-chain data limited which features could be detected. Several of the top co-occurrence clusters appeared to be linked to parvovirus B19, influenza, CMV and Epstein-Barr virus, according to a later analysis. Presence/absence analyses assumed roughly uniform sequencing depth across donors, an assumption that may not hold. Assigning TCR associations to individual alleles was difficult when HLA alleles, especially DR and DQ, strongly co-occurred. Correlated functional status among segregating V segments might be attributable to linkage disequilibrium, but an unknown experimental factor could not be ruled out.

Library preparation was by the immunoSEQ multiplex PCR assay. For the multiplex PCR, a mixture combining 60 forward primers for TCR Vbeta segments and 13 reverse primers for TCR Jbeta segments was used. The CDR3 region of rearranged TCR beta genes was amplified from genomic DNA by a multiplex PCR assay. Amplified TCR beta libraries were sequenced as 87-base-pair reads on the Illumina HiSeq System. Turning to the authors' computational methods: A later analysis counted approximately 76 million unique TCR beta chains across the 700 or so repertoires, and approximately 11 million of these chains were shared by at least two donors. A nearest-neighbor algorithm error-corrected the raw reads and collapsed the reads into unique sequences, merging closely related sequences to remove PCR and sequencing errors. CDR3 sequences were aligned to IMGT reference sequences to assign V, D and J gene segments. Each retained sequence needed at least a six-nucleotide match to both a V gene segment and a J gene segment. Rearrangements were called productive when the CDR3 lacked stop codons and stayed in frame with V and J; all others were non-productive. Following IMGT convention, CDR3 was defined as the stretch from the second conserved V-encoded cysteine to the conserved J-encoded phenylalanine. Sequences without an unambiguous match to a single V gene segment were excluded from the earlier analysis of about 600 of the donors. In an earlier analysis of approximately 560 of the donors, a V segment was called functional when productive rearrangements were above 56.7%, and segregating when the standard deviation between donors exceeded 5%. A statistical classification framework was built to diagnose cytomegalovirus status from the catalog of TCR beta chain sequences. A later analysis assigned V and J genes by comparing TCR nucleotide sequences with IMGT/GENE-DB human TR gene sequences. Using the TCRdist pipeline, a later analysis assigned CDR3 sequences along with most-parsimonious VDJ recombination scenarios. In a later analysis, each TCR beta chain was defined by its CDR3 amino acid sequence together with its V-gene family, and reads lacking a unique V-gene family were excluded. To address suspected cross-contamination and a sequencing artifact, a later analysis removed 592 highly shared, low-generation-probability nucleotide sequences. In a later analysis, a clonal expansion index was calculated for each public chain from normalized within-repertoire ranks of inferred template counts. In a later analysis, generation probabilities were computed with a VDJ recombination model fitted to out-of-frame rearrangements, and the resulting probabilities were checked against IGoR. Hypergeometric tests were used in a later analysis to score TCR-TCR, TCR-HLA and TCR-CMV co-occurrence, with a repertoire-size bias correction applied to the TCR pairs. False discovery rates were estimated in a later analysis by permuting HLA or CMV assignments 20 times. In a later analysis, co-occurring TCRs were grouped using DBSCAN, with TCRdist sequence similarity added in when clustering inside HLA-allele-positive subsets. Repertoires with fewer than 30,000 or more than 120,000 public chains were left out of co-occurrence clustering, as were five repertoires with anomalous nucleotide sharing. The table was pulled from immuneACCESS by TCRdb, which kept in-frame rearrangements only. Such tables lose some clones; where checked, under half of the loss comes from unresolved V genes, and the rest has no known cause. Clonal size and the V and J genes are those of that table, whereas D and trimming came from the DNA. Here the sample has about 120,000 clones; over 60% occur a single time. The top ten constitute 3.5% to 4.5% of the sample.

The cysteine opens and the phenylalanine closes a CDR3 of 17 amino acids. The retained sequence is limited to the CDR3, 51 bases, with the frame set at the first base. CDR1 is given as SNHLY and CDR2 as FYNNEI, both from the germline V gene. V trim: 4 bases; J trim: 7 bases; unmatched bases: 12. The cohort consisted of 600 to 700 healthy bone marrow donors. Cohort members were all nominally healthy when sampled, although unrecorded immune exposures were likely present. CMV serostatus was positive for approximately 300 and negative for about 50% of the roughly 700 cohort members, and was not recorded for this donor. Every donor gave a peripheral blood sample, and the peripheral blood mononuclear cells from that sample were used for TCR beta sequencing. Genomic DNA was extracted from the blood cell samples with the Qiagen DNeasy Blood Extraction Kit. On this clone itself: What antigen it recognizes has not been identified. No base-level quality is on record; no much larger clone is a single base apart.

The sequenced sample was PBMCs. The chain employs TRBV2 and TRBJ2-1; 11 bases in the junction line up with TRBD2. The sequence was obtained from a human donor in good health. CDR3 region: CASSGPRTSGSRNEQFF. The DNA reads TGTGCCAGCAGTGGTCCGAGAACTAGCGGGAGTAGAAATGAGCAGTTCTTC.